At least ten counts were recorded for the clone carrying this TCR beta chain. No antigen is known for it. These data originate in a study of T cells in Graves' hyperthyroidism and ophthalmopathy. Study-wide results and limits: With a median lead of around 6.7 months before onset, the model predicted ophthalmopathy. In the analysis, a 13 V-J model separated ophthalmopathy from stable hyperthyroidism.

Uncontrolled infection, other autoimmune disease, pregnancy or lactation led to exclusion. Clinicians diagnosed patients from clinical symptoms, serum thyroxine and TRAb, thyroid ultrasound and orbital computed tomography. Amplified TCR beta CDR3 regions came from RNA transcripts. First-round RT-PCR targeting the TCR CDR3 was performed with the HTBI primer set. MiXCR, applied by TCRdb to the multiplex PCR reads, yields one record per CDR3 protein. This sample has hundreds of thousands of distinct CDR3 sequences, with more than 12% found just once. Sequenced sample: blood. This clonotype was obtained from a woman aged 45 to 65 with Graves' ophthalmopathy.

CDR3 sequence: CSVDRLAGTYEQYF. The CDR3 bases are TGCAGCGTTGACAGACTAGCGGGAACCTACGAGCAGTACTTC. This chain links TRBV29-1 with TRBJ2-7; 11 bases are a match to TRBD2. CDR1 and CDR2 (germline): SQVTM, ANQGSEA. The length of the CDR3 is 14 residues. With V trimmed by 3 bases and J by 2 bases, 3 bases remained unmatched.